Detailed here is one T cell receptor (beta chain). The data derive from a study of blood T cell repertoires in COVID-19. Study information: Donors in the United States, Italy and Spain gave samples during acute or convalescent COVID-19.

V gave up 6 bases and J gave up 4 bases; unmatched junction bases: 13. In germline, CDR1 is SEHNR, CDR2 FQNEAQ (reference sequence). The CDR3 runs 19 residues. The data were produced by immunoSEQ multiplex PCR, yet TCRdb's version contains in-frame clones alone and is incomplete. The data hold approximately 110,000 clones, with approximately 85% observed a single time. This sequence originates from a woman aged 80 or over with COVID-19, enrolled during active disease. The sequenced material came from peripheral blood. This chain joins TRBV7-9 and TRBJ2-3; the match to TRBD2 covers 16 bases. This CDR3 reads CASRPNPGLAGGKPDTQYF. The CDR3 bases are TGTGCCAGCAGACCGAATCCGGGACTAGCGGGAGGGAAGCCAGATACGCAGTATTTT.